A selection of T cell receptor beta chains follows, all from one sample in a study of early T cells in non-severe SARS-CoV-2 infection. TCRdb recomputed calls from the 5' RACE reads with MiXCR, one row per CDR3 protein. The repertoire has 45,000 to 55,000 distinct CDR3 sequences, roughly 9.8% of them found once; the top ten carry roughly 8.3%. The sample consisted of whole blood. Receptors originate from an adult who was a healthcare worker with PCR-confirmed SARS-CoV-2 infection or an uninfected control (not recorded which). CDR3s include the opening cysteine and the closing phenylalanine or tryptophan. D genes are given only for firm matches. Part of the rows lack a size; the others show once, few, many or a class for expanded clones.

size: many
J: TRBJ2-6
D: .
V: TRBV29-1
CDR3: CSVDRPGANVLTF
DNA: TGCAGCGTTGACAGGCCCGGGGCCAACGTCCTGACTTTC

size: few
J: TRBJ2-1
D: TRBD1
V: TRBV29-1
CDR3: CSGGTGRNEQFF
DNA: TGCAGCGGGGGGACAGGGCGGAATGAGCAGTTCTTC

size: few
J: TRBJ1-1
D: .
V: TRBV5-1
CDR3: CASSLGPGYVPQRSGGF
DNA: TGCGCCAGCAGCCTCGGTCCGGGGTACGTCCCCCAACGCTCCGGTGGCTTT

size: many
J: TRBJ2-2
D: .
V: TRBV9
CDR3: CASSAGWGTGELFF
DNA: TGTGCCAGCAGCGCGGGTTGGGGGACCGGGGAGCTGTTTTTT

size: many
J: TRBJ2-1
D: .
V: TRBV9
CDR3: CASSVGTYNEQFF
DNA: TGTGCCAGCAGCGTAGGCACTTACAATGAGCAGTTCTTC

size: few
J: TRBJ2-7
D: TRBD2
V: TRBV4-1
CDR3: CASSPGTSGSYEQYF
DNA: TGCGCCAGCAGCCCGGGGACTAGCGGGAGCTACGAGCAGTACTTC

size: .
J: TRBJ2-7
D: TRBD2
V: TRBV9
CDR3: CASSVASGTAYEQYF
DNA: TGTGCCAGCAGCGTAGCTAGCGGGACTGCCTACGAGCAGTACTTC

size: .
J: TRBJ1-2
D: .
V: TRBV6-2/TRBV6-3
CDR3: CASSYARRNYGYTF
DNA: TGTGCCAGCAGTTACGCCAGGAGGAACTATGGCTACACCTTC

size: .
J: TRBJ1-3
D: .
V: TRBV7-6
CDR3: CASSFRQGGGNTIYF
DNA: TGTGCCAGCAGCTTTCGTCAGGGAGGTGGAAACACCATATATTTT

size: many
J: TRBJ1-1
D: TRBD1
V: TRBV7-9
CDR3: CASSLDRQGTTEAFF
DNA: TGTGCCAGCAGCTTAGACCGACAGGGGACCACTGAAGCTTTCTTT

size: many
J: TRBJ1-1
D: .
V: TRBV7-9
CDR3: CASSLARDEAFF
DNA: TGTGCCAGCAGCTTAGCGAGAGATGAAGCTTTCTTT

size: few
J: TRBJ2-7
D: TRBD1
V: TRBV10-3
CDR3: CAIREDRGSYEQYF
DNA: TGTGCCATCAGGGAGGACAGGGGGTCCTACGAGCAGTACTTC

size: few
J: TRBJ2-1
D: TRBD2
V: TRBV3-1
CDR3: CASSQDRGVDEQFF
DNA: TGTGCCAGCAGCCAAGATCGGGGGGTGGATGAGCAGTTCTTC

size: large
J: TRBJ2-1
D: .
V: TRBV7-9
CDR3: CASILSGLKVEQFF
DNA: TGTGCCAGCATCCTCTCGGGCTTGAAGGTTGAGCAGTTCTTC

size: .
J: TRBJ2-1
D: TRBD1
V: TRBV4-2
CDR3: CASSQDRDRGRNEQFF
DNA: TGTGCCAGCAGCCAAGATAGGGACAGGGGAAGGAATGAGCAGTTCTTC

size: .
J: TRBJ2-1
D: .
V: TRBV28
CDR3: CASSSKSQDQFADEQFF
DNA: TGTGCCAGCAGTTCTAAATCACAGGATCAATTCGCAGATGAGCAGTTCTTC

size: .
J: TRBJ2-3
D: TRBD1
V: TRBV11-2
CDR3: CASIPGQGSTDTQYF
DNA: TGTGCCAGCATACCCGGACAGGGGTCGACAGATACGCAGTATTTT

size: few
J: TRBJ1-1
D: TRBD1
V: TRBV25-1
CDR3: CASSEGQGRLAEAFF
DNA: TGTGCCAGCAGTGAGGGACAGGGGAGGTTAGCTGAAGCTTTCTTT

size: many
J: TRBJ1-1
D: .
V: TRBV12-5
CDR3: CASGLGQDSVPGAFF
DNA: TGTGCTAGTGGTTTAGGTCAGGACAGCGTACCCGGGGCTTTCTTT

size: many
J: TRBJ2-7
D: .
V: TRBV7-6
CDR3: CASSLSPQGAYEQYF
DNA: TGTGCCAGCAGTTTATCCCCACAGGGAGCATACGAGCAGTACTTC

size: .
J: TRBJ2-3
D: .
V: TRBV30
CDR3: CAWSEGITDTQYF
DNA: TGTGCCTGGAGTGAAGGAATCACAGATACGCAGTATTTT

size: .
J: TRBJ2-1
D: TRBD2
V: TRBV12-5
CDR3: CASVGIGVAGVGEQFF
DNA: TGTGCTAGTGTTGGGATCGGGGTAGCGGGAGTGGGTGAGCAGTTCTTC

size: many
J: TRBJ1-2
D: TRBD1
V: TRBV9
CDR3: CASSVASDRLNYGYTF
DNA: TGTGCCAGCAGCGTAGCTTCGGACAGGCTTAACTATGGCTACACCTTC

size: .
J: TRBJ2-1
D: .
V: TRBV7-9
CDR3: CASSSRGAGNSYNEQFF
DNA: TGTGCCAGCAGCTCCCGTGGAGCGGGTAACTCCTACAATGAGCAGTTCTTC

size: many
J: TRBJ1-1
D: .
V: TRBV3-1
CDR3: CASRRGNTEAFF
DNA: TGTGCCAGCAGGAGAGGGAACACTGAAGCTTTCTTT

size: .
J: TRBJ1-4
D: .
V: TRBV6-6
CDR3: CASSYREGYGKLFF
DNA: TGTGCCAGCAGTTATCGTGAGGGATATGGAAAACTGTTTTTT

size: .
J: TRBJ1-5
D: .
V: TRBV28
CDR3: CASSSTNRATIQPQHF
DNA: TGTGCCAGCAGTTCTACGAACAGGGCTACGATTCAGCCCCAGCATTTT

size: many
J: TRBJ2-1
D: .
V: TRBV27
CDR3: CASSSATSGKYNEQFF
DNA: TGTGCCAGCAGTTCAGCAACGTCGGGCAAATACAATGAGCAGTTCTTC

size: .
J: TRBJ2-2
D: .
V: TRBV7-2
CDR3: CASSSAGPGTGELFF
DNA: TGTGCCAGCAGCTCCGCGGGACCGGGGACCGGGGAGCTGTTTTTT

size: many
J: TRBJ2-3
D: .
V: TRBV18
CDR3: CASSPPQGRTDTQYF
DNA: TGTGCCAGCTCCCCACCCCAGGGTCGCACAGATACGCAGTATTTT

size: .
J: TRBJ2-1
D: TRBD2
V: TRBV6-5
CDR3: CASSRRPQRAGVTYNEQFF
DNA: TGTGCCAGCAGTCGCCGCCCACAGAGAGCGGGAGTAACCTACAATGAGCAGTTCTTC

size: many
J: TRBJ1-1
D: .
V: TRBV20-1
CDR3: CSARDYMNTEAFF
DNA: TGCAGTGCTAGGGACTATATGAACACTGAAGCTTTCTTT

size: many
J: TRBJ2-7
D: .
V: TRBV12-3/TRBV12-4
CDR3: CASSSGTIGALF
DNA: TGTGCCAGCAGTTCCGGGACAATCGGGGCCTTGTTC

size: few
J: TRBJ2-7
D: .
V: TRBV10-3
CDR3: CAISESYYEQYF
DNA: TGTGCCATCAGTGAGTCGTACTACGAGCAGTACTTC

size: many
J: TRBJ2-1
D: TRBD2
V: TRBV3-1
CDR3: CASSQDLAGGGEQFF
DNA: TGTGCCAGCAGCCAAGATCTAGCGGGAGGCGGTGAGCAGTTCTTC

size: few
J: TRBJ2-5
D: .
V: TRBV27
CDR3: CASSFVSDPETQYF
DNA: TGTGCCAGCAGTTTCGTCTCGGACCCAGAGACCCAGTACTTC

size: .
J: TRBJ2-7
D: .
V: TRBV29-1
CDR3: CSVATGPEIYEQYF
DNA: TGCAGCGTTGCAACCGGTCCCGAAATCTACGAGCAGTACTTC

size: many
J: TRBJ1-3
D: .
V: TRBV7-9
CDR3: CASSFPRASGNTIYF
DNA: TGTGCCAGCAGCTTCCCCAGGGCGTCTGGAAACACCATATATTTT

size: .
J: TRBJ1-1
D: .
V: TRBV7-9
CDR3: CASSLIPQDRNTEAFF
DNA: TGTGCCAGCAGCTTAATTCCCCAGGATAGGAACACTGAAGCTTTCTTT

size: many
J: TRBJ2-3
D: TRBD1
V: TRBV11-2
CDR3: CASSSPGQEGDTQYF
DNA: TGTGCCAGCAGCTCTCCGGGACAGGAGGGAGATACGCAGTATTTT

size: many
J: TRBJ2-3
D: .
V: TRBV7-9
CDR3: CASSLQRGTGDTQYF
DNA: TGTGCCAGCAGCTTACAGCGGGGAACAGGGGATACGCAGTATTTT

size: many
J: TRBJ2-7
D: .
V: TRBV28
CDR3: CASHSSEGAQYF
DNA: TGTGCCAGCCATTCTAGCGAGGGGGCACAGTACTTC

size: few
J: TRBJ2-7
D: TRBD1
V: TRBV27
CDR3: CASSFIRDRSEQYF
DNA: TGTGCCAGCAGTTTCATTAGGGACAGGAGCGAGCAGTACTTC

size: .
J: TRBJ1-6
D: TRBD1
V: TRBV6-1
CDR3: CASGGQGLSYNSPLHF
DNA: TGTGCCAGCGGTGGACAGGGGCTCTCCTATAATTCACCCCTCCACTTT

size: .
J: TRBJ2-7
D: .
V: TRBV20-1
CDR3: CSARVLSDEQYF
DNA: TGCAGTGCTAGAGTGCTAAGTGACGAGCAGTACTTC

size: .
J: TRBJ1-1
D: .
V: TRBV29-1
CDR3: CSVGGIEAFF
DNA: TGCAGCGTTGGCGGGATTGAAGCTTTCTTT

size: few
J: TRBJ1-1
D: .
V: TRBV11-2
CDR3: CASSLRLGLTEAFF
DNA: TGTGCCAGCAGCTTAAGGCTGGGGCTCACTGAAGCTTTCTTT

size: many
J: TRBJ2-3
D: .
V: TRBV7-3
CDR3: CASSNVQDGPTDTQYF
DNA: TGTGCCAGCAGCAACGTACAGGACGGACCCACAGATACGCAGTATTTT